This TCR beta chain was captured by sequencing in a study of cytomegalovirus exposure and HLA in healthy donors. Findings and caveats of the study: Being productive about 90% or about 30% of the time was typical of most TCR beta V segments in an earlier analysis.

Comments on this clone: The target antigen is unknown.

The PCR used 60 Vbeta and 13 Jbeta primers. TCRdb's table, derived via immunoSEQ multiplex PCR, lists solely in-frame clones and lacks some. This sample yields 150,000 to 200,000 clones, of which about 88% are seen a single time; under 2% belongs to the top ten. In germline, CDR1 is SGHRS, CDR2 YFSETQ. CDR3 size: 15 residues. V shed 4 bases and J 3 bases; nucleotides not matched to a gene: 9. The chain recombines TRBV5-1 with TRBJ2-7, with 8 bases aligning to TRBD2. The sample comprised PBMCs. The receptor comes from a woman younger than 30 in good health and CMV-seronegative. The CDR3 DNA is TGCGCCAGCAGCCCCCCGCCGGGAGGGGACTACGAGCAGTACTTC. Its translation is CASSPPPGGDYEQYF.